The 20 T cell receptor beta chains below all came from one sample that was sequenced in a study of human T cells and chemical hapten exposure. TCRdb reprocessed the RACE reads via MiXCR and lists one record per CDR3 protein. Here the sample spans roughly 30,000 distinct CDR3 sequences, 7% to 8.5% being singletons. This sample's time point: healthy volunteer bleed at 2 weeks. Before extraction, the whole blood was not fractionated, and total RNA was taken from it. Source material: whole blood. The receptors shown here come from a human donor in good health. Some clones in this sample may be carry-over from other donors' samples.

This clonotype was seen repeatedly, ten times or more. The chain couples TRBV14 to TRBJ2-3; D call uncertain. This CDR3 is built from 13 residues. V lost 1 base to trimming and J lost 5 bases, with 7 bases between them. Germline V lookup: CDR1 SGHDN, CDR2 FVKESK. The DNA for the CDR3 is TGTGCCAGCAGCCAAGCCGTGTTAGATACGCAGTATTTT. Translated, it gives CASSQAVLDTQYF.

This clonotype was seen repeatedly, ten times or more. This chain uses TRBV3-1 with TRBJ2-5; weak D call: TRBD2 (5 bases). Germline CDR1 and CDR2: LGHDT and YNNKEL (reference sequence). The ends were cut back, 1 base at V and 13 bases at J, with 22 bases in the middle. The CDR3 totals 15 residues. The CDR3 here is CASSQAGYEIFPRYF. The CDR3, as DNA: TGTGCCAGCAGCCAAGCGGGGTACGAAATCTTTCCGCGGTACTTC.

This chain joins TRBV29-1 and TRBJ1-5; no firm D call. This CDR3 has 13 amino acids. The V gene lost 4 bases and the J gene lost 5 bases, with 12 bases spanning the gap. The V gene's germline CDR1 is SQVTM and CDR2 ANQGSEA. The CDR3 here is CSVAWQRDQPQHF. Written as DNA, the CDR3 is TGCAGCGTTGCCTGGCAGAGAGATCAGCCCCAGCATTTT.

This clonotype was detected a few times. This sequence joins TRBV20-1 and TRBJ1-1, with a weak D call TRBD1 (6 bases). The V end was cut by 6 bases, the J end by 5 bases, with 16 bases between. CDR1 DFQATT and CDR2 SNEGSKA come from the germline V gene (reference sequence). There are 13 residues in the CDR3. Here the CDR3 reads CSAKQGRITEAFF. DNA for the CDR3: TGCAGTGCAAAACAGGGAAGAATTACTGAAGCTTTCTTT.

This clonotype was picked up a small number of times. This chain links TRBV9 with TRBJ2-3, with a weak D call TRBD2 (6 bases). Germline CDR1 SGDLS, CDR2 YYNGEE. The V and J ends lost 4 bases and 0 bases respectively, with 9 bases between them. This CDR3 region has 14 residues. The CDR3, as DNA: TGTGCCAGCAGCTTCGGGGGTAGCACAGATACGCAGTATTTT. It codes for CASSFGGSTDTQYF. The variable domain in full, with the rest retrieved from reference TRBV9 and TRBJ2-3, is DSGVTQTPKHLITATGQRVTLRCSPRSGDLSVYWYQQSLDQGLQFLIQYYNGEERAKGNILERFSAQQFPDLHSELNLSSLELGDSALYFCASSFGGSTDTQYFGPGTRLTVL.

This clonotype was seen a handful of times. This chain uses TRBV20-1 with TRBJ1-4, with D tentatively TRBD1 (6 bases). Germline CDR1 and CDR2: DFQATT and SNEGSKA (reference sequence). This CDR3 contains 13 residues. V was pared by 6 bases and J by 4 bases, with 12 bases between. The CDR3 loop is CSALDSHNEKLFF. CDR3 sequence (DNA): TGCAGTGCCTTGGACAGCCATAATGAAAAACTGTTTTTT.

This sequence joins TRBV12-3 or TRBV12-4 and TRBJ2-1; D gene unclear. This CDR3 is built from 11 residues. V was shortened by 6 bases and J by 6 bases, with 6 bases between the two germline ends. The CDR3 nucleotides are TGTGCCAGCAGCCACCCCAATGAGCAGTTCTTC. Amino acid sequence: CASSHPNEQFF.

The sample holds many counts of this clonotype. The rearrangement joins TRBV6-2 or TRBV6-3 to TRBJ1-6; D uncertain. This CDR3 contains 14 residues. Germline values: CDR1 MNHEY, CDR2 SVGEGT. Trimming took off 7 bases at V and 5 bases at J, with 12 bases between the two ends. CDR3 in DNA: TGTGCCAGCAAAATTTTACAAGATAATTCACCCCTCCACTTT. It specifies CASKILQDNSPLHF.

The chain carries TRBV20-1 and TRBJ2-1; 7 bases align to TRBD2. With V trimmed by 2 bases and J by 9 bases, 13 bases remained unmatched. Germline V gene data show CDR1 as DFQATT and CDR2 as SNEGSKA (reference sequence). This CDR3 contains 15 residues. CDR3: CSARYGSRGWSEQFF. The CDR3 coding sequence is TGCAGTGCTAGATACGGCTCGCGGGGGTGGAGTGAGCAGTTCTTC.

Regarding this clonotype: Given a much more abundant clone one base away, this may be a read error. V and J are TRBV5-1 and TRBJ2-3, with 12 bases fitting TRBD2. There are 17 residues in the CDR3. Germline values: CDR1 SGHRS, CDR2 YFSETQ. V lost 2 bases, J lost 3 bases, and 7 bases stayed unmatched. This chain's CDR3 is CASSFMTSGRETDTQYF. The CDR3 DNA is TGCGCCAGCAGCTTCATGACTAGCGGGAGAGAGACAGATACGCAGTATTTT.

This clonotype has at least ten counts. This chain joins TRBV2 and TRBJ1-5; no firm D call. This CDR3 has 14 amino acids. Trimming removed 6 bases from V and 3 bases from J, with 12 bases in between. Germline CDR1 is SNHLY and CDR2 is FYNNEI. CDR3 sequence: CASRKLGVNQPQHF. DNA of the CDR3: TGTGCCAGCAGAAAACTTGGAGTCAATCAGCCCCAGCATTTT. Full variable domain (rest looked up from reference TRBV2 and TRBJ1-5): EPEVTQTPSHQVTQMGQEVILRCVPISNHLYFYWYRQILGQKVEFLVSFYNNEISEKSEIFDDQFSVERPDGSNFTLKIRSTKLEDSAMYFCASRKLGVNQPQHFGDGTRLSIL.

This clonotype was counted a few times. The chain recombines TRBV2 with TRBJ1-2; 7 bases map to TRBD1. The CDR3 is 14 amino acids. Germline values: CDR1 SNHLY, CDR2 FYNNEI. V lost 7 bases to trimming and J lost 12 bases; unmatched junction nucleotides: 17. The CDR3 protein is CASNRARDSGLDTF. CDR3 nucleotides: TGTGCCAGCAACCGAGCCCGGGACAGCGGGTTGGACACCTTC.

A few counts support this clonotype. The gene calls are TRBV4-1 and TRBJ1-4; a possible D gene is TRBD1 (5 bases). The V end lost 3 bases, the J end lost 4 bases, and 12 bases lay between the germline ends. Germline CDR1 MGHRA, CDR2 YSYEKL. This CDR3 has 15 amino acids. CDR3 in amino acids: CASSHLGDVNEKLFF. As DNA, the CDR3 is TGCGCCAGCAGCCACCTGGGGGACGTTAATGAAAAACTGTTTTTT.

This clonotype was counted at least ten times. This sequence joins TRBV18 and TRBJ1-2, with D uncertain. In germline, CDR1 is KGHSH, CDR2 LQKENI. V lost 3 bases to trimming and J lost 2 bases, with 13 bases between them. This CDR3 has 15 residues. The CDR3 bases are TGTGCCAGCTCACCCTCACGCCGGGAGAACTATGGCTACACCTTC. Its protein is CASSPSRRENYGYTF.

The gene calls are TRBV7-2 and TRBJ1-5; D remains unclear. Germline CDR1 SGHTA, CDR2 FQGNSA. V gave up 1 base and J gave up 7 bases, with 23 bases separating them. The CDR3 extends over 18 amino acids. As DNA, the CDR3 is TGTGCCAGCAGCTTAGACGGGTCGGGTCGAGGGCTGGGACAGCCCCAGCATTTT. It translates to CASSLDGSGRGLGQPQHF.

V usage is TRBV5-1 and J usage is TRBJ2-5; 16 bases line up with TRBD2. V dropped 4 bases and J dropped 5; count of bases not matched to a gene: 5. CDR3 length: 16 amino acids. Germline-derived CDR1 and CDR2 are SGHRS and YFSETQ. CDR3: CASSPGLAGGGETQYF. As DNA, the CDR3 is TGCGCCAGCAGCCCGGGACTAGCGGGAGGGGGCGAGACCCAGTACTTC.

The genes are TRBV10-3 and TRBJ1-5; 10 nucleotides line up with TRBD1. The CDR3 covers 19 residues. V shed 3 bases, J shed 1 base, and the junction held 12 bases outside the gene matches. Per germline, CDR1 ENHRY and CDR2 SYGVKD. The CDR3: CAISDPRGTGATSNQPQHF. CDR3 DNA: TGTGCCATCAGTGATCCTAGGGGGACAGGGGCGACAAGCAATCAGCCCCAGCATTTT.

This clonotype was counted at least ten times. The chain is built from TRBV28 and TRBJ1-1, with D unclear. Per the germline V gene, CDR1 is MDHEN and CDR2 is SYDVKM. This CDR3 has 12 amino acids. Trimming took off 6 bases at V and 7 bases at J, with 12 bases between the two ends. In DNA, the CDR3 is TGTGCCAGCAGGGTAAGGCTTAGTGAAGCTTTCTTT. Its translation is CASRVRLSEAFF. The variable domain in full, completed from reference TRBV28 and TRBJ1-1, reads DVKVTQSSRYLVKRTGEKVFLECVQDMDHENMFWYRQDPGLGLRLIYFSYDVKMKEKGDIPEGYSVSREKKERFSLILESASTNQTSMYLCASRVRLSEAFFGQGTRLTVV.

The V gene is TRBV20-1, the J gene TRBJ1-1; 10 nucleotides line up with TRBD1. The CDR3 is 12 amino acids. Germline-derived CDR1 and CDR2 are DFQATT and SNEGSKA (reference sequence). V lost 6 bases to trimming and J lost 4 bases; unmatched junction nucleotides: 2. The CDR3 reads CSAWDRGTEAFF. The CDR3 nucleotides read TGCAGTGCCTGGGACAGGGGCACTGAAGCTTTCTTT.

This clonotype was seen a few times. V usage is TRBV5-1 and J usage is TRBJ1-4, with 7 bases identical to TRBD1. Losses at the gene ends were 0 bases for V and 4 bases for J; bases not matched to a gene: 3. Germline loops: CDR1 SGHRS, CDR2 YFSETQ. This CDR3 spans 15 amino acids. The CDR3 DNA reads TGCGCCAGCAGCTTGGGGGACAGCTTTAATGAAAAACTGTTTTTT. It is translated as CASSLGDSFNEKLFF.